These 27 T cell receptor beta chains originate from one sample sequenced in a study of T-cell reconstitution after alpha-beta-depleted transplantation in children. Unique molecular identifiers were built into the TCRbeta library. TCRdb fed the PCR reads into MiXCR, producing one record per CDR3 protein. The sample comprises hundreds of thousands of distinct CDR3 sequences, under 15% of which are singletons, and about 0.77% rests with the top ten. Sequenced here: PBMCs, sampled before TCRalphabeta/CD19-depleted stem cell transplant. These receptors were obtained from a girl aged 2-15 years with congenital amegakaryocytic thrombocytopenia, due to receive a stem cell transplant.

This sequence joins TRBV10-3 and TRBJ2-1; 7 bases are a match to TRBD2. This CDR3 spans 14 amino acids. V dropped 7 bases and J dropped 7; count of bases not matched to a gene: 10. Germline V gene sequence: CDR1 ENHRY, CDR2 SYGVKD. The CDR3 DNA follows: TGTGCCATCATGACTAGCCGAGATGGTAATGAGCAGTTCTTC. As protein: CAIMTSRDGNEQFF.

In this sample, this clonotype turned up a few times. The chain joins TRBV24-1 to TRBJ2-3; D is undetermined. This CDR3 has 13 amino acids. V lost 2 bases and J lost 5, with 7 bases in between. The germline CDR1 and CDR2 sequences are KGHDR and SFDVKD. The chain's CDR3 is CATSDSRLDTQYF. In DNA form, the CDR3 reads TGTGCCACCAGTGATTCGAGGCTAGATACGCAGTATTTT.

The chain has TRBV10-3 and TRBJ2-3, with D perhaps TRBD2 (6 bases). Germline V gives CDR1 ENHRY, CDR2 SYGVKD. Trimming shortened V by 8 bases and J by 2 bases, and 14 bases separated the two germline ends. The CDR3 extends over 14 amino acids. The CDR3 nucleotides read TGTGCCATCCGAGGCCCGGGAGACACAGATACGCAGTATTTT. It specifies CAIRGPGDTDTQYF.

This clonotype was observed many times. The chain has TRBV6-5 and TRBJ2-1; 9 bases map to TRBD2. The CDR3 consists of 15 residues. The germline CDR1 and CDR2 sequences are MNHEY and SVGAGI. The J segment lost 3 bases and the V segment lost 1 base, leaving 1 base of the junction unmatched. CDR3 nucleotides: TGTGCCAGCAGTTACTTTAGCGGGAGCTACAATGAGCAGTTCTTC. It yields the protein CASSYFSGSYNEQFF.

This clonotype was seen a few times. At one end, the junction sequence differs from germline, possibly due to a read error. This chain links TRBV20-1 with TRBJ2-4; TRBD2 agrees at 9 bases. The germline V gene encodes CDR1 DFQATT and CDR2 SNEGSKA (reference sequence). The CDR3 length is 17 residues. CDR3 sequence reads: CCARESGRSLTKNIQYF. DNA of the CDR3: TGCTGTGCTAGAGAGAGCGGGAGGTCTTTGACCAAAAACATTCAGTACTTC.

Only a few counts were recorded for this clonotype. The V gene is TRBV10-3, the J gene TRBJ2-7; D perhaps matches TRBD2 (6 bases). The CDR3 covers 16 residues. Between the trimmed V and J ends, which lost 2 bases and 0 bases, there was a span of 14 bases. The germline gives CDR1 ENHRY, CDR2 SYGVKD. The CDR3 coding sequence is TGTGCCATCAGTGAGAGCATGGGACTGGGCTCCTACGAGCAGTACTTC. This encodes CAISESMGLGSYEQYF.

This clonotype was counted only a few times. This chain uses TRBV4-1 with TRBJ1-5; perhaps TRBD1 as D (5 bases). The CDR3 is 16 residues long. V gave up 1 base and J gave up 4 bases, with 14 bases separating them. CDR1 is MGHRA, CDR2 YSYEKL, per germline. CDR3 sequence: CASSQGQGWTNQPQHF. Written as DNA, the CDR3 is TGCGCCAGCAGCCAAGGGCAGGGTTGGACTAATCAGCCCCAGCATTTT.

The chain combines TRBV11-3 with TRBJ1-1; no firm D call. CDR1 and CDR2 from the germline V gene are SGHNT and YENEEA. Trimming cost V 0 bases and J 6 bases, with 11 bases left between them. This CDR3 comprises 14 residues. CDR3 DNA: TGTGCCAGCAGCTTAGAATTACAGTTGGCTGAAGCTTTCTTT. Translating gives CASSLELQLAEAFF.

The chain has TRBV5-1 and TRBJ1-2; D is uncertain. Germline V gene lookup returns CDR1 SGHRS and CDR2 YFSETQ. The CDR3 loop spans 14 amino acids. Between the trimmed V and J ends, which lost 5 bases and 6 bases, there was a span of 17 bases. The CDR3 region has the DNA TGCGCCAGCAGTGACATTCGTATGGCTAATGGCTACACCTTC. Encoded protein: CASSDIRMANGYTF.

The chain links TRBV24-1 to TRBJ2-1, with 9 bases lining up with TRBD2. J was trimmed by 10 bases and V by 4 bases; bases with no gene match: 7. The CDR3 covers 14 residues. CDR1 KGHDR and CDR2 SFDVKD come from the germline V gene. The DNA of the CDR3 is TGTGCCACCAGTGAGGTAGCGGGAGACGGCGAGCAGTTCTTC. Protein: CATSEVAGDGEQFF.

Ten or more counts support this clonotype. The rearrangement uses TRBV6-5 and TRBJ1-4, with D perhaps TRBD1 (5 bases). Germline loops: CDR1 MNHEY, CDR2 SVGAGI. CDR3 size: 12 residues. Trimming cost V 2 bases and J 12 bases, with 10 bases left between them. The CDR3 region is CASSYGGRELFF. The CDR3 nucleotides read TGTGCCAGCAGTTACGGGGGACGGGAACTGTTTTTT.

This clonotype came up many times. J is TRBJ2-7 and V is TRBV20-1; 7 nucleotides align to TRBD2. CDR1 is DFQATT, CDR2 SNEGSKA, per germline (reference sequence). The junction had 8 bases not matched to a gene; V was cut back by 3 bases and J by 0 bases. The CDR3 contains 15 residues. The CDR3 region is CSARSPSGSSYEQYF. The CDR3 region has the DNA TGCAGTGCTAGGTCTCCTAGCGGTAGCTCCTACGAGCAGTACTTC.

In this sample, this clonotype turned up many times. V gene TRBV3-1 combines with J gene TRBJ2-3, with TRBD2 identical over 11 bases. J was trimmed by 3 bases and V by 1 base; bases with no gene match: 0. There are 15 residues in the CDR3. Germline V gene lookup returns CDR1 LGHDT and CDR2 YNNKEL (reference sequence). The CDR3 nucleotides read TGTGCCAGCAGCCAAGGACTAGCGGGAACAGATACGCAGTATTTT. Translated: CASSQGLAGTDTQYF.

The chain uses TRBV12-3 or TRBV12-4 and TRBJ2-7; 11 nucleotides agree with TRBD2. Trimming at V came to 6 bases and at J to 6 bases, leaving 7 bases not matched to a gene. The CDR3 totals 14 residues. CDR3 sequence reads: CASSLTSGETEQYF. CDR3 DNA: TGTGCCAGCAGCCTGACTAGCGGGGAGACCGAGCAGTACTTC.

The chain carries TRBV7-2 and TRBJ2-7; 9 bases line up with TRBD2. The CDR3 has 15 amino acids. Germline lookup yields CDR1 SGHTA and CDR2 FQGNSA. V trimming: 6 bases; J trimming: 2 bases; junction bases outside the gene matches: 8. In DNA form, the CDR3 reads TGTGCCAGCAGTCTCCATAGCGGGGGCACCTACGAGCAGTACTTC. Protein sequence: CASSLHSGGTYEQYF.

There are many counts of this clonotype. The V and J genes are TRBV7-9 and TRBJ2-5, with 8 bases identical to TRBD2. CDR1 is SEHNR and CDR2 is FQNEAQ in the germline V gene (reference sequence). The CDR3 has 16 residues. Unmatched junction bases numbered 11, after V lost 3 bases and J lost 5 bases. The DNA of the CDR3 is TGTGCCAGCAGCTTGGGAAGTAGAGCGGGAGATGAGACCCAGTACTTC. It encodes CASSLGSRAGDETQYF.

The chain recombines TRBV5-1 with TRBJ2-1; tentative D call: TRBD2 (7 bases). From germline, CDR1 is SGHRS and CDR2 YFSETQ. The V gene lost 4 bases and the J gene lost 8 bases, with 25 bases spanning the gap. This CDR3 has 17 residues. The CDR3 here is CASSPSDTRGGVHEQFF. The CDR3 DNA sequence: TGCGCCAGCAGCCCCTCCGACACTAGGGGGGGTGTCCATGAGCAGTTCTTC.

To note about this clonotype: A much bigger clone sits one base away, suggesting this may be a read error. J is TRBJ2-1 and V is TRBV29-1, with D unresolved. The V gene's germline CDR1 is SQVTM and CDR2 ANQGSEA. CDR3 length equals 11 residues. The CDR3 DNA sequence: TGCAGCGTTGAAGCCTACAATGAGCAGTCCTTC. It codes for CSVEAYNEQSF.

This chain uses TRBV3-1 with TRBJ2-1; weak D call: TRBD2 (5 bases). The CDR3 is 13 residues long. Germline CDR1 reads LGHDT; CDR2 reads YNNKEL (reference sequence). In nucleotides, the CDR3 is TGTGCTACCAGGCTAGAGGGCTACAATGAGCAGTTCTTC. It encodes CATRLEGYNEQFF.

This clonotype was counted at least ten times. This chain joins TRBV12-3 or TRBV12-4 and TRBJ2-7; 10 bases are shared with TRBD2. The CDR3 runs 18 residues. V shed 1 base, J shed 4 bases, and the junction held 13 bases outside the gene matches. CDR3 DNA: TGTGCCAGCAGTTTAGTTTTCCAGCGGGAGGGCCTAGAATACGAGCAGTACTTC. Translation gives CASSLVFQREGLEYEQYF.

In regard to this clonotype: A much larger clone is a single base away; this may be a read error. This chain joins TRBV20-1 and TRBJ2-4; D not certain. This CDR3 spans 11 amino acids. Germline assignment: CDR1 DFQATT and CDR2 SNEGSKA (reference sequence). The CDR3: CIAQRRAIQYF. The CDR3 DNA follows: TGCATTGCCCAACGGCGCGCCATTCAGTACTTC.

Many counts were recorded for this clonotype. This rearrangement joins TRBV10-1 to TRBJ2-1; D call uncertain. There are 15 residues in the CDR3. CDR1 WNHNN and CDR2 SYGVQD come from the germline V gene (reference sequence). V was trimmed by 4 bases and J by 0 bases, leaving 10 bases between them. The DNA for the CDR3 is TGCGCCAGCAGTGCCCTTAGCAGCTCCTACAATGAGCAGTTCTTC. Its protein product is CASSALSSSYNEQFF.

A few counts support this clonotype. The V gene is TRBV20-1, the J gene TRBJ2-3, with 11 bases identical to TRBD2. This CDR3 spans 15 amino acids. In germline, CDR1 is DFQATT, CDR2 SNEGSKA (reference sequence). Trimming took 3 bases from V and 2 from J; bases not matched to a gene: 4. The CDR3 DNA reads as TGCAGTGCTAGCCCTAGCGGGAGGTTCACAGATACGCAGTATTTT. The encoded protein is CSASPSGRFTDTQYF.

This clonotype has just a few counts. The chain's CDR3 is CASIEWTGDTEAFF. CDR3 nucleotide sequence: TGTGCCAGCATTGAGTGGACAGGGGACACTGAAGCTTTCTTT. This rearrangement joins TRBV6-1 to TRBJ1-1; 9 nucleotides agree with TRBD1. CDR1 is MNHNS, CDR2 SASEGT, per germline. The CDR3 covers 14 residues. The V segment lost 7 bases and the J segment 3 bases; nucleotides outside the gene matches: 6.

Many counts were recorded for this clonotype. The rearrangement uses TRBV7-9 and TRBJ2-3, with 7 positions matching TRBD2. The length of the CDR3 is 14 residues. V dropped 4 bases and J dropped 6; count of bases not matched to a gene: 7. The germline V gene has CDR1 SEHNR and CDR2 FQNEAQ (reference sequence). The CDR3 loop is CASSWGGSLDTQYF. CDR3 DNA sequence: TGTGCCAGCAGCTGGGGAGGGAGTCTCGATACGCAGTATTTT.

The sample holds many counts of this clonotype. The chain uses TRBV29-1 and TRBJ1-1; D remains unclear. CDR1 is SQVTM, CDR2 ANQGSEA, per germline. CDR3 size: 13 residues. V was clipped by 3 bases and J by 4 bases, with 12 bases between them. CDR3 DNA: TGCAGCGTTGATGAGGGAGGCGGCACTGAAGCTTTCTTT. Amino acids: CSVDEGGGTEAFF.

This clonotype was counted at least ten times. This chain joins TRBV5-1 and TRBJ2-1, with 7 nucleotides matching TRBD2. The junction had 13 bases not matched to a gene; V was cut back by 9 bases and J by 7 bases. Germline CDR1 and CDR2: SGHRS and YFSETQ. The CDR3 runs 14 residues. CDR3 amino acids: CATTGGRMGNEQFF. In DNA form, the CDR3 reads TGCGCCACTACAGGCGGGAGAATGGGGAATGAGCAGTTCTTC.